This section outlines one T cell receptor (beta chain) sequence together with its context. What it binds is unknown. It was with 60 Vbeta and 13 Jbeta primers that the PCR ran. Clones were read by immunoSEQ multiplex PCR, and TCRdb kept only the in-frame ones, dropping some. The data show 100,000 to 150,000 clones, 78% seen once. This specimen comes from a study of cytomegalovirus exposure and HLA in healthy donors. Study-wide results and limits: A later analysis reportedly found fewer N-insertions in an Asian-associated ancestry cluster than the approximately 700-donor mean.

The trim removed 6 bases at V and 2 bases at J, leaving 6 bases unmatched. Germline-derived CDR1 and CDR2 are MDHEN and SYDVKM. The CDR3 loop spans 14 amino acids. This receptor was obtained from a woman in her forties in good health and CMV-seronegative. The chain employs TRBV28 and TRBJ2-7, with 8 bases fitting TRBD1. Sequenced material: PBMCs. This CDR3 is CASRTDREPYEQYF. CDR3 in DNA: TGTGCCAGCAGGACGGACAGGGAACCCTACGAGCAGTACTTC.